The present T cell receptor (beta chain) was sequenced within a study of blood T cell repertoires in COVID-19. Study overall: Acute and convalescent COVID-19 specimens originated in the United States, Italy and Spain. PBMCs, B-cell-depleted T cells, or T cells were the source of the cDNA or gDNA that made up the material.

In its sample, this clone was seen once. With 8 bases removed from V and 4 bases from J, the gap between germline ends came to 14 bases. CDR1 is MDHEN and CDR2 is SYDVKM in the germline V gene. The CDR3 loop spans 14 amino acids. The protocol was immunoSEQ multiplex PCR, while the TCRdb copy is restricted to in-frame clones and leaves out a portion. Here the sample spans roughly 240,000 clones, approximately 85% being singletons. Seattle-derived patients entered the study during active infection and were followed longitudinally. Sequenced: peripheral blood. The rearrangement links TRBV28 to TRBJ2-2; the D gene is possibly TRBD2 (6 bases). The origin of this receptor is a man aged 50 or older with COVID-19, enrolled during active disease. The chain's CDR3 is CASSRGMSTGELFF. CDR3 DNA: TGTGCCAGCTCCCGGGGGATGAGCACCGGGGAGCTGTTTTTT.